These 5 T cell receptor beta chains originate from one sample sequenced in a study of blood T cell repertoires in COVID-19 (dated by TCRdb to the early 2020s). The protocol used for the library was the immunoSEQ multiplex PCR assay. TCRdb took over this immuneACCESS table, retaining in-frame rearrangements with V and J assigned. Such tables are incomplete; in checked studies, under half of the missing clones stem from an unresolved V gene, and the remainder is unexplained. Here the sample has 150,000 to 200,000 clones; around 80% occur a single time. The ten most abundant clones make up more than 10% of the sample. What was sequenced was PBMCs or T cells enriched from blood (not recorded which). The origin of the receptors is a man aged 50-59 years who had recovered from COVID-19.

This clone was seen only once. The DNA for the CDR3 is TGTGCCAGCAGCTTAAGGTCGCGGGTGTCCCCCTACGAGCAGTACTTC. Translated: CASSLRSRVSPYEQYF. The genes are TRBV7-2 and TRBJ2-7; D is perhaps TRBD2 (5 bases). The CDR3 extends over 16 amino acids. V lost 2 bases and J lost 2, with 16 bases in between. Per germline, CDR1 SGHTA and CDR2 FQGNSA.

The V and J genes are TRBV3-1 (or the pseudogene TRBV3-2) and TRBJ1-1, with TRBD1 as a possible D gene (5 bases). The CDR3 runs to 14 residues. Germline V gene lookup returns CDR1 LGHDT and CDR2 YNNKEL (reference sequence). V gave up 2 bases and J gave up 6 bases, with 13 bases separating them. The CDR3 sequence is CASSQSFRGPEAFF. The DNA for the CDR3 is TGTGCCAGCAGCCAAAGCTTTAGGGGTCCTGAAGCTTTCTTT.

This clone was detected only a few times. The rearrangement uses TRBV7-3 and TRBJ2-2; 7 nucleotides align to TRBD1. The length of the CDR3 is 16 residues. Trimming cost V 3 bases and J 0 bases; bases outside gene matches: 4. In germline, CDR1 is SGHTA, CDR2 FQGTGA. CDR3 sequence reads: CASSLGTAANTGELFF. The CDR3 DNA follows: TGTGCCAGCAGCTTGGGGACAGCCGCGAACACCGGGGAGCTGTTTTTT.

V is TRBV5-1 and J is TRBJ2-3; 14 nucleotides align to TRBD2. From germline, CDR1 is SGHRS and CDR2 YFSETQ. There are 15 residues in the CDR3. V shed 7 bases and J 4 bases; nucleotides not matched to a gene: 5. The CDR3 DNA is TGCGCCAGCTTCGGACTAGCGGGGGGACCAGATACGCAGTATTTT. It codes for CASFGLAGGPDTQYF.

This clone was seen a single time. The chain is built from TRBV11-2 and TRBJ2-7, with 9 bases matching TRBD2. The CDR3 extends over 15 amino acids. V was pared by 6 bases and J by 3 bases, with 9 bases of the junction left unmatched. Germline lookup yields CDR1 SGHAT and CDR2 FQNNGV. The CDR3 bases are TGTGCCAGCAGGGATCTAGCGGGGTGGAACTACGAGCAGTACTTC. Translated, it gives CASRDLAGWNYEQYF. The full variable domain, rest sourced from reference TRBV11-2 and TRBJ2-7, is EAGVAQSPRYKIIEKRQSVAFWCNPISGHATLYWYQQILGQGPKLLIQFQNNGVVDDSQLPKDRFSAERLKGVDSTLKIQPAKLEDSAVYLCASRDLAGWNYEQYFGPGTRLTVT.